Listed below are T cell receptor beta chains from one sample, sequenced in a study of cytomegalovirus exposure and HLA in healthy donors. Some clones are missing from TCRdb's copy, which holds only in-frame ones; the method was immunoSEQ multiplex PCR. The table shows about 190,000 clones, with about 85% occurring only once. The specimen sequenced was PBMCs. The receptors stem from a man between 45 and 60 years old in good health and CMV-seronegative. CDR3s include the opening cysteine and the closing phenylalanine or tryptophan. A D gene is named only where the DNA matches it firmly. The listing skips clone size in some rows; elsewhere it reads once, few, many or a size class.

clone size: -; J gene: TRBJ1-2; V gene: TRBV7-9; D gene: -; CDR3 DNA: TGTGCCAGCAGCTTAGAGATCGCGGCTCTCTATGGCTACACCTTC; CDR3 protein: CASSLEIAALYGYTF
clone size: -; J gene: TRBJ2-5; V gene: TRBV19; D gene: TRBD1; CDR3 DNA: TGTGCCAGTAGTATGGGGACAGGCGTCCAAGAGACCCAGTACTTC; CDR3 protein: CASSMGTGVQETQYF
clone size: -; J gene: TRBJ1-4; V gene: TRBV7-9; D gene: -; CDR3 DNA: TGTGCCAGCAGCGAAGGGGCAGACCTATTTGAAAAACTGTTTTTT; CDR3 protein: CASSEGADLFEKLFF
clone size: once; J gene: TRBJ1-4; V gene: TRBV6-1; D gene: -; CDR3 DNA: TGTGCCAGCAGTACCGGAGTAGAAAGACTGTTTTTT; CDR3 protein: CASSTGVERLFF
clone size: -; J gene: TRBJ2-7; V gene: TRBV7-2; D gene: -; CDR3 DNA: TGTGCCAGCAGCTTTTCGTCTGCCTACGAGCAGTACTTC; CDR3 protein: CASSFSSAYEQYF
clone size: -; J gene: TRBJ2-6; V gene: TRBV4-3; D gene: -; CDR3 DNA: TGCGCCAGCAGCCAAGACGGCGTACAGTCCGGGGCCAACGTCCTGACTTTC; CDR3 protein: CASSQDGVQSGANVLTF
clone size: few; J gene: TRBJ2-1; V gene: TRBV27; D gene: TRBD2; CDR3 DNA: TGTGCCAGCAGTTTGGGACTAGCCTACAATGAGCAGTTCTTC; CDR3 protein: CASSLGLAYNEQFF
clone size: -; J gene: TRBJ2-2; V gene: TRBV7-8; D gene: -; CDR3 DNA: TGTGCCAGCAGCTCTAGCGACACCGGGGAGCTGTTTTTT; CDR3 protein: CASSSSDTGELFF
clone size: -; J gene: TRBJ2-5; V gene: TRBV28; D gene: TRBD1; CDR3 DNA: TGTGCCAGCAGTCCCCTAGGGGACAGAGGGGAGACCCAGTACTTC; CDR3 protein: CASSPLGDRGETQYF
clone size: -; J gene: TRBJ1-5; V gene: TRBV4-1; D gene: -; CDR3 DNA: TGCGCCAGCAGCCATTTCTCAGGGGCTATGGATCAGCCCCAGCATTTT; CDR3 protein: CASSHFSGAMDQPQHF
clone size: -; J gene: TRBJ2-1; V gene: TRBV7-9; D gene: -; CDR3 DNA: TGTGCCAGCAGCTTAGTCGAGTTAAACGTGCAGTTCTTC; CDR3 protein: CASSLVELNVQFF
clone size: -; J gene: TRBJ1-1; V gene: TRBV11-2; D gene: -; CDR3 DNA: TGTGCCAGCAGCCCGATGACAGCATTTAACACTGAAGCTTTCTTT; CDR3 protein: CASSPMTAFNTEAFF
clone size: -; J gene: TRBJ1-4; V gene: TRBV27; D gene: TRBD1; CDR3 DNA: TGTGCCAGCAGCATGGACAGGTATAATGAAAAACTGTTTTTT; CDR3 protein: CASSMDRYNEKLFF
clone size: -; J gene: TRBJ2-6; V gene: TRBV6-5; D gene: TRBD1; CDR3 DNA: TGTGCCAGCAGTTGGGACAGCGCTGGGGCCAACGTCCTGACTTTC; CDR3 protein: CASSWDSAGANVLTF
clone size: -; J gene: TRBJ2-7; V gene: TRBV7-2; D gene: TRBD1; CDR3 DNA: TGTGCCAGCAGCTTAAGGACAGGGGGCCACTACGAGCAGTACTTC; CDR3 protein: CASSLRTGGHYEQYF
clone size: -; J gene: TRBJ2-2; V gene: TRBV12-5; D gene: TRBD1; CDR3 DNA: TGTGCTAGTGGTTGGGACAGGAGGCCGGGCGGGGAGCTGTTTTTT; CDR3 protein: CASGWDRRPGGELFF
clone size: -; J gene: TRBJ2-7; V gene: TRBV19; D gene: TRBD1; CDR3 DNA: TGTGCCAGTAGTAGGGGACAGGGCCTCTACGAGCAGTACTTC; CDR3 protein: CASSRGQGLYEQYF
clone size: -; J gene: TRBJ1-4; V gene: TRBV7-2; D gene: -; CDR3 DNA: TGTGCCAGCAGCTTAGGGACAGCAACTAATGAAAAACTGTTTTTT; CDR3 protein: CASSLGTATNEKLFF
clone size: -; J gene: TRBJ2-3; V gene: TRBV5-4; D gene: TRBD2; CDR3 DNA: TGTGCCAGCAGCTCCAAGCGGGGGGGCTTCATAAGCACAGATACGCAGTATTTT; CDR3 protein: CASSSKRGGFISTDTQYF